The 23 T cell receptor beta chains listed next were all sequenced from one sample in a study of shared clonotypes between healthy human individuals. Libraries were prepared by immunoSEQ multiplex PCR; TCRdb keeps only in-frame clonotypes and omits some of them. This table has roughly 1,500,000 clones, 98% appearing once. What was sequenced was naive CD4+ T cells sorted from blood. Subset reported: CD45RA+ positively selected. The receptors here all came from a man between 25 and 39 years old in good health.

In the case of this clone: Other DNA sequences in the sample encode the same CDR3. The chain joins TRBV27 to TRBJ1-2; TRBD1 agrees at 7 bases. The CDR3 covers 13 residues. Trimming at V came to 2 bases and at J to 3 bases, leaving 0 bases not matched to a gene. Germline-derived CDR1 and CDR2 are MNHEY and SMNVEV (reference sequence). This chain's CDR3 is CASSLDRDYGYTF. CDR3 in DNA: TGTGCCAGCAGTTTAGACAGGGACTATGGCTACACCTTC.

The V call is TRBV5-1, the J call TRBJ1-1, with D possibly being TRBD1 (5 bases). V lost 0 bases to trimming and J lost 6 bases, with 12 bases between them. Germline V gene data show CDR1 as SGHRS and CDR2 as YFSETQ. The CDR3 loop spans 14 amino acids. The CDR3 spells CASSLDRGEAEAFF. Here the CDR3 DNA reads TGCGCCAGCAGCTTGGATAGGGGTGAAGCTGAAGCTTTCTTT.

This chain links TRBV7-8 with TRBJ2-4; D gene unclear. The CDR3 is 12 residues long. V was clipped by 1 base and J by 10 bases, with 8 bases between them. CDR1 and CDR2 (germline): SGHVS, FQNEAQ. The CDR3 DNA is TGTGCCAGCAGCTTAGAGATCGGGATTCAGTACTTC. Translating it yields CASSLEIGIQYF. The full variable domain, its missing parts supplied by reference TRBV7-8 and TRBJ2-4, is GAGVSQSPRYKVAKRGQDVALRCDPISGHVSLFWYQQALGQGPEFLTYFQNEAQLDKSGLPSDRFFAERPEGSVSTLKIQRTQQEDSAVYLCASSLEIGIQYFGAGTRLSVL.

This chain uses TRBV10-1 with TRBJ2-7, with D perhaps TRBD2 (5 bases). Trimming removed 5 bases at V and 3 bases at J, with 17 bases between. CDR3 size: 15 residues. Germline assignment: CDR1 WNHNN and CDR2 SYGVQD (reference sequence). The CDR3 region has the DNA TGCGCCAGCAGTCCTTATAATACTCGGGGCTACGAGCAGTACTTC. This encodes CASSPYNTRGYEQYF.

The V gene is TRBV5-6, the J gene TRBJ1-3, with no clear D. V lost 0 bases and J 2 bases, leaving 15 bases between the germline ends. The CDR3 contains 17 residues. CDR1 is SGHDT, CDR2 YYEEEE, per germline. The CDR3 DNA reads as TGTGCCAGCAGCTTGGGGCAGGTGCGGTTGGCTGGAAACACCATATATTTT. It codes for CASSLGQVRLAGNTIYF.

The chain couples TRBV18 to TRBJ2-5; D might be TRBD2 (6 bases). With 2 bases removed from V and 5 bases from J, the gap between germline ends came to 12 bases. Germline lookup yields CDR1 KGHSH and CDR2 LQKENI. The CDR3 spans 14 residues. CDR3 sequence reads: CASSPAGSGETQYF. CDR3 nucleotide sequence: TGTGCCAGCTCACCAGCCGGGAGCGGCGAGACCCAGTACTTC.

CDR3 sequence: CASSQEWREYTGELFF. CDR3 in DNA: TGCGCCAGCAGCCAAGAATGGCGGGAGTACACCGGGGAGCTGTTTTTT. The chain has TRBV4-1 and TRBJ2-2, with 7 bases identical to TRBD2. The CDR3 consists of 16 residues. Germline CDR1 and CDR2: MGHRA and YSYEKL. Trimming cost V 0 bases and J 3 bases; bases outside gene matches: 4.

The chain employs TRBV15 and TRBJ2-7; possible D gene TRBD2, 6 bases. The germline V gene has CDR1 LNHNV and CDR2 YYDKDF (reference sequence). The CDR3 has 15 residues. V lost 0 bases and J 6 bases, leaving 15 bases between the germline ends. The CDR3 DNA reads TGTGCCACCAGCAGAGACCTGGCTGGAGCGGGCGAGCAGTACTTC. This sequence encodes CATSRDLAGAGEQYF.

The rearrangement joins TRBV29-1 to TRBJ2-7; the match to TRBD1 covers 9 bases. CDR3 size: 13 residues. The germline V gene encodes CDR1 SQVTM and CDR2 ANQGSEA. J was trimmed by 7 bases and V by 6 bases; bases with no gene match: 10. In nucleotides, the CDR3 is TGCAGCGTACAGGGGGCCCCCTTAGGGGAGCAGTACTTC. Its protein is CSVQGAPLGEQYF.

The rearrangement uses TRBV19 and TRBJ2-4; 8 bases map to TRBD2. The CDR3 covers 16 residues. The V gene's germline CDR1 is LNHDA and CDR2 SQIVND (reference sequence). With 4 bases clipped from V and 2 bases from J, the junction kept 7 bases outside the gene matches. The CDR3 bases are TGTGCCAGTAGTACATTAGCGGGATCGACCAAAAACATTCAGTACTTC. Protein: CASSTLAGSTKNIQYF.

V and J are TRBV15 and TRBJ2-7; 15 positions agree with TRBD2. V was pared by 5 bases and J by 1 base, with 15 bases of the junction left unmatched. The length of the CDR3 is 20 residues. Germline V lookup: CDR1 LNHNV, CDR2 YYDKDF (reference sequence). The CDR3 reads CATSGRGTSGRTPPSYEQYF. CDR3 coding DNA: TGTGCCACCAGCGGAAGAGGGACTAGCGGGAGGACTCCTCCGTCCTACGAGCAGTACTTC.

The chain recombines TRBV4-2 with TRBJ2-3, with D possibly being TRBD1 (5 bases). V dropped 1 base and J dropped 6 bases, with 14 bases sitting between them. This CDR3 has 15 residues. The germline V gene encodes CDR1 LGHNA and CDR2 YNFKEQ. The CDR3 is CASSQALLGRDTQYF. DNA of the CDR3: TGTGCCAGCAGCCAAGCCCTGTTGGGGCGGGATACGCAGTATTTT.

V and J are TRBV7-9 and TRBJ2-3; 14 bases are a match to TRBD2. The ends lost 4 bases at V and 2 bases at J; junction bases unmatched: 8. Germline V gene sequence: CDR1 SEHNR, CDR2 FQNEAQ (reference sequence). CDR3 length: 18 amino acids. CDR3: CASSSRRLAGGLTDTQYF. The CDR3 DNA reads TGTGCCAGCAGCTCGCGAAGACTAGCGGGAGGGCTCACAGATACGCAGTATTTT.

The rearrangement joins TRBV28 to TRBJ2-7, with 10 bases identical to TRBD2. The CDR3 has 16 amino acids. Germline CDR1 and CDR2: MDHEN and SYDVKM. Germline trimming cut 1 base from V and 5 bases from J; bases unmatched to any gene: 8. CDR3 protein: CASSLLASGSTNEQYF. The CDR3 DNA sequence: TGTGCCAGCAGTTTATTAGCTAGCGGGAGTACGAACGAGCAGTACTTC.

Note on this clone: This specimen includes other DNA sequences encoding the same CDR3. CDR3: CASSLGGADTQYF. The CDR3 DNA reads as TGTGCCAGCAGTTTGGGGGGGGCAGATACGCAGTATTTT. The genes are TRBV28 and TRBJ2-3, with 7 bases identical to TRBD2. V shed 3 bases, J shed 4 bases, and the junction held 1 base outside the gene matches. CDR1 is MDHEN, CDR2 SYDVKM, per germline. This CDR3 is built from 13 residues.

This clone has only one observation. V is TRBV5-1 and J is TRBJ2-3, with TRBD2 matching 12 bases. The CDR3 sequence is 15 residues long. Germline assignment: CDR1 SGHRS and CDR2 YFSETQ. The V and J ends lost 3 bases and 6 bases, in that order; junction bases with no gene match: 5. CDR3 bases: TGCGCCAGCAGCTGGCCGGGACTAGCGGGCGATACGCAGTATTTT. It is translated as CASSWPGLAGDTQYF.

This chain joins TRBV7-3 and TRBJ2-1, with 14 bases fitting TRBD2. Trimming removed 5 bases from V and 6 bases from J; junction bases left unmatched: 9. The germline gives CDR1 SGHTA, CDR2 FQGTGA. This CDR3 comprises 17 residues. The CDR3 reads CASSPRLAGGHGNEQFF. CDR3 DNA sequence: TGTGCCAGCAGCCCCCGACTAGCGGGAGGGCATGGCAATGAGCAGTTCTTC.

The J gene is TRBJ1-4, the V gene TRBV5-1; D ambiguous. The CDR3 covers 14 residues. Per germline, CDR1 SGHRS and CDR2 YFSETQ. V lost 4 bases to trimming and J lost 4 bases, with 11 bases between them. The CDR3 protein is CASSVTSSNEKLFF. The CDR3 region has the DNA TGCGCCAGCAGCGTCACCAGCAGTAATGAAAAACTGTTTTTT. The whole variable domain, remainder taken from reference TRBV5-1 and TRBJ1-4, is KAGVTQTPRYLIKTRGQQVTLSCSPISGHRSVSWYQQTPGQGLQFLFEYFSETQRNKGNFPGRFSGRQFSNSRSEMNVSTLELGDSALYLCASSVTSSNEKLFFGSGTQLSVL.

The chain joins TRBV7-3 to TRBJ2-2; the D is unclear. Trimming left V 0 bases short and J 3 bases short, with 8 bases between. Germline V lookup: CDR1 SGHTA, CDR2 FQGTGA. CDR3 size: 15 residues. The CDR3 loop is CASSLTGRDTGELFF. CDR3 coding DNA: TGTGCCAGCAGCTTAACTGGGCGAGACACCGGGGAGCTGTTTTTT. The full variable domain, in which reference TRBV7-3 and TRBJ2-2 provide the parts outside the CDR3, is GAGVSQTPSNKVTEKGKYVELRCDPISGHTALYWYRQSLGQGPEFLIYFQGTGAADDSGLPNDRFFAVRPEGSVSTLKIQRTERGDSAVYLCASSLTGRDTGELFFGEGSRLTVL.

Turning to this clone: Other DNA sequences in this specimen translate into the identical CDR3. The CDR3 nucleotides are TGTGCCAGCAGTTTAGGCGGGAGTAGCACAGATACGCAGTATTTT. The encoded protein is CASSLGGSSTDTQYF. This rearrangement joins TRBV28 to TRBJ2-3, with 7 bases identical to TRBD2. V lost 2 bases to trimming and J lost 0 bases; unmatched junction nucleotides: 2. The CDR3 sequence is 15 residues long. Germline loops: CDR1 MDHEN, CDR2 SYDVKM.

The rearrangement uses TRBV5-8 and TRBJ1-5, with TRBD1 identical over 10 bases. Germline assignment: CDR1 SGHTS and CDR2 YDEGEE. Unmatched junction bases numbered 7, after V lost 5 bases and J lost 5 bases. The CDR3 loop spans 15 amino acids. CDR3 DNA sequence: TGTGCCAGCAGTTCCGGGACAGGGGTCTATCAGCCCCAGCATTTT. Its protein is CASSSGTGVYQPQHF.

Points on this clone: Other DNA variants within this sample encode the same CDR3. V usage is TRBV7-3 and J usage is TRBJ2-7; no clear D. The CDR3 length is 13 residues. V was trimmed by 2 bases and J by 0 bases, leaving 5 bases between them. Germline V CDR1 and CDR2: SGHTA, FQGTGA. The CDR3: CASSLDRSYEQYF. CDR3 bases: TGTGCCAGCAGCTTAGACCGCTCCTACGAGCAGTACTTC.

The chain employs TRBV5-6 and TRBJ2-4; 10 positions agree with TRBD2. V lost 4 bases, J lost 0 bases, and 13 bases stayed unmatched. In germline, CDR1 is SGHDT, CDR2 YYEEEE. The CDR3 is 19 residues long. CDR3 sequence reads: CASSQSTSGTLLAKNIQYF. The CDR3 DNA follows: TGTGCCAGCAGCCAGAGCACTAGCGGGACCCTCTTAGCCAAAAACATTCAGTACTTC. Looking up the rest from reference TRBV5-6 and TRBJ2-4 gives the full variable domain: DAGVTQSPTHLIKTRGQQVTLRCSPKSGHDTVSWYQQALGQGPQFIFQYYEEEERQRGNFPDRFSGHQFPNYSSELNVNALLLGDSALYLCASSQSTSGTLLAKNIQYFGAGTRLSVL.